The source of this T cell receptor (beta chain) is a study of cytomegalovirus exposure and HLA in healthy donors. Study-wide findings and caveats: First-cohort TCR clusters tended to co-occur in the 90 to 150 validation repertoires, a later analysis found. Cytomegalovirus status, reportedly, was diagnosed with high specificity and sensitivity by the classifier.

Profiling relied on immunoSEQ multiplex PCR, and the TCRdb table lists in-frame clones only, not all of them. In the table there are roughly 130,000 clones, 85% to 90% of which are singletons. The study drew the donors from its roughly 110-subject validation cohort, separate from the roughly 670-subject first cohort. This CDR3 comprises 14 residues. Looked up from germline, CDR1 is SNHLY and CDR2 is FYNNEI. Unmatched junction bases numbered 2, after V lost 1 base and J lost 3 bases. This clone was seen a few times. The target antigen is unknown. Sequenced sample: PBMCs. The chain has TRBV2 and TRBJ2-5; the match to TRBD1 covers 7 bases. This sequence was found in a man aged 30 to 45 in good health and CMV-seronegative. CDR3 in amino acids: CASSEGQGEETQYF. The CDR3, as DNA: TGTGCCAGCAGTGAAGGGCAGGGGGAAGAGACCCAGTACTTC. Full variable domain (remainder filled in from reference TRBV2 and TRBJ2-5): EPEVTQTPSHQVTQMGQEVILRCVPISNHLYFYWYRQILGQKVEFLVSFYNNEISEKSEIFDDQFSVERPDGSNFTLKIRSTKLEDSAMYFCASSEGQGEETQYFGPGTRLLVL.